This T cell receptor (beta chain) was documented in a study of T-cell memory formation after mild COVID-19. Study-wide context: Most TCR clusters belonged to a single donor.

Study findings and constraints: The finding that pre-infection memory included some responding clones suggested that cross-reactive memory joined.

TCRalpha and TCRbeta libraries used 5'RACE with constant-segment primers and UMIs. MiXCR was run by TCRdb on the 5' RACE reads, yielding one entry per CDR3 protein. The sample holds hundreds of thousands of distinct CDR3 sequences, around 13% seen once. This clonotype was counted at least ten times. What it binds is not known. CDR3 length: 15 residues. The V and J ends lost 7 bases and 12 bases, in that order; junction bases with no gene match: 16. Material: PBMCs or a T cell subset sorted from them (not recorded which). This chain links TRBV12-3 or TRBV12-4 with TRBJ2-1; TRBD2 matches at 9 bases. The TCR originated in a man between 18 and 29 years old who had mild COVID-19 (a few samples of this study predate the infection). Cell type and time point are not known. The CDR3 sequence: CASIPRASGAQGQFF. The CDR3 bases are TGTGCCAGCATCCCGAGGGCTAGCGGGGCCCAGGGGCAGTTCTTC.